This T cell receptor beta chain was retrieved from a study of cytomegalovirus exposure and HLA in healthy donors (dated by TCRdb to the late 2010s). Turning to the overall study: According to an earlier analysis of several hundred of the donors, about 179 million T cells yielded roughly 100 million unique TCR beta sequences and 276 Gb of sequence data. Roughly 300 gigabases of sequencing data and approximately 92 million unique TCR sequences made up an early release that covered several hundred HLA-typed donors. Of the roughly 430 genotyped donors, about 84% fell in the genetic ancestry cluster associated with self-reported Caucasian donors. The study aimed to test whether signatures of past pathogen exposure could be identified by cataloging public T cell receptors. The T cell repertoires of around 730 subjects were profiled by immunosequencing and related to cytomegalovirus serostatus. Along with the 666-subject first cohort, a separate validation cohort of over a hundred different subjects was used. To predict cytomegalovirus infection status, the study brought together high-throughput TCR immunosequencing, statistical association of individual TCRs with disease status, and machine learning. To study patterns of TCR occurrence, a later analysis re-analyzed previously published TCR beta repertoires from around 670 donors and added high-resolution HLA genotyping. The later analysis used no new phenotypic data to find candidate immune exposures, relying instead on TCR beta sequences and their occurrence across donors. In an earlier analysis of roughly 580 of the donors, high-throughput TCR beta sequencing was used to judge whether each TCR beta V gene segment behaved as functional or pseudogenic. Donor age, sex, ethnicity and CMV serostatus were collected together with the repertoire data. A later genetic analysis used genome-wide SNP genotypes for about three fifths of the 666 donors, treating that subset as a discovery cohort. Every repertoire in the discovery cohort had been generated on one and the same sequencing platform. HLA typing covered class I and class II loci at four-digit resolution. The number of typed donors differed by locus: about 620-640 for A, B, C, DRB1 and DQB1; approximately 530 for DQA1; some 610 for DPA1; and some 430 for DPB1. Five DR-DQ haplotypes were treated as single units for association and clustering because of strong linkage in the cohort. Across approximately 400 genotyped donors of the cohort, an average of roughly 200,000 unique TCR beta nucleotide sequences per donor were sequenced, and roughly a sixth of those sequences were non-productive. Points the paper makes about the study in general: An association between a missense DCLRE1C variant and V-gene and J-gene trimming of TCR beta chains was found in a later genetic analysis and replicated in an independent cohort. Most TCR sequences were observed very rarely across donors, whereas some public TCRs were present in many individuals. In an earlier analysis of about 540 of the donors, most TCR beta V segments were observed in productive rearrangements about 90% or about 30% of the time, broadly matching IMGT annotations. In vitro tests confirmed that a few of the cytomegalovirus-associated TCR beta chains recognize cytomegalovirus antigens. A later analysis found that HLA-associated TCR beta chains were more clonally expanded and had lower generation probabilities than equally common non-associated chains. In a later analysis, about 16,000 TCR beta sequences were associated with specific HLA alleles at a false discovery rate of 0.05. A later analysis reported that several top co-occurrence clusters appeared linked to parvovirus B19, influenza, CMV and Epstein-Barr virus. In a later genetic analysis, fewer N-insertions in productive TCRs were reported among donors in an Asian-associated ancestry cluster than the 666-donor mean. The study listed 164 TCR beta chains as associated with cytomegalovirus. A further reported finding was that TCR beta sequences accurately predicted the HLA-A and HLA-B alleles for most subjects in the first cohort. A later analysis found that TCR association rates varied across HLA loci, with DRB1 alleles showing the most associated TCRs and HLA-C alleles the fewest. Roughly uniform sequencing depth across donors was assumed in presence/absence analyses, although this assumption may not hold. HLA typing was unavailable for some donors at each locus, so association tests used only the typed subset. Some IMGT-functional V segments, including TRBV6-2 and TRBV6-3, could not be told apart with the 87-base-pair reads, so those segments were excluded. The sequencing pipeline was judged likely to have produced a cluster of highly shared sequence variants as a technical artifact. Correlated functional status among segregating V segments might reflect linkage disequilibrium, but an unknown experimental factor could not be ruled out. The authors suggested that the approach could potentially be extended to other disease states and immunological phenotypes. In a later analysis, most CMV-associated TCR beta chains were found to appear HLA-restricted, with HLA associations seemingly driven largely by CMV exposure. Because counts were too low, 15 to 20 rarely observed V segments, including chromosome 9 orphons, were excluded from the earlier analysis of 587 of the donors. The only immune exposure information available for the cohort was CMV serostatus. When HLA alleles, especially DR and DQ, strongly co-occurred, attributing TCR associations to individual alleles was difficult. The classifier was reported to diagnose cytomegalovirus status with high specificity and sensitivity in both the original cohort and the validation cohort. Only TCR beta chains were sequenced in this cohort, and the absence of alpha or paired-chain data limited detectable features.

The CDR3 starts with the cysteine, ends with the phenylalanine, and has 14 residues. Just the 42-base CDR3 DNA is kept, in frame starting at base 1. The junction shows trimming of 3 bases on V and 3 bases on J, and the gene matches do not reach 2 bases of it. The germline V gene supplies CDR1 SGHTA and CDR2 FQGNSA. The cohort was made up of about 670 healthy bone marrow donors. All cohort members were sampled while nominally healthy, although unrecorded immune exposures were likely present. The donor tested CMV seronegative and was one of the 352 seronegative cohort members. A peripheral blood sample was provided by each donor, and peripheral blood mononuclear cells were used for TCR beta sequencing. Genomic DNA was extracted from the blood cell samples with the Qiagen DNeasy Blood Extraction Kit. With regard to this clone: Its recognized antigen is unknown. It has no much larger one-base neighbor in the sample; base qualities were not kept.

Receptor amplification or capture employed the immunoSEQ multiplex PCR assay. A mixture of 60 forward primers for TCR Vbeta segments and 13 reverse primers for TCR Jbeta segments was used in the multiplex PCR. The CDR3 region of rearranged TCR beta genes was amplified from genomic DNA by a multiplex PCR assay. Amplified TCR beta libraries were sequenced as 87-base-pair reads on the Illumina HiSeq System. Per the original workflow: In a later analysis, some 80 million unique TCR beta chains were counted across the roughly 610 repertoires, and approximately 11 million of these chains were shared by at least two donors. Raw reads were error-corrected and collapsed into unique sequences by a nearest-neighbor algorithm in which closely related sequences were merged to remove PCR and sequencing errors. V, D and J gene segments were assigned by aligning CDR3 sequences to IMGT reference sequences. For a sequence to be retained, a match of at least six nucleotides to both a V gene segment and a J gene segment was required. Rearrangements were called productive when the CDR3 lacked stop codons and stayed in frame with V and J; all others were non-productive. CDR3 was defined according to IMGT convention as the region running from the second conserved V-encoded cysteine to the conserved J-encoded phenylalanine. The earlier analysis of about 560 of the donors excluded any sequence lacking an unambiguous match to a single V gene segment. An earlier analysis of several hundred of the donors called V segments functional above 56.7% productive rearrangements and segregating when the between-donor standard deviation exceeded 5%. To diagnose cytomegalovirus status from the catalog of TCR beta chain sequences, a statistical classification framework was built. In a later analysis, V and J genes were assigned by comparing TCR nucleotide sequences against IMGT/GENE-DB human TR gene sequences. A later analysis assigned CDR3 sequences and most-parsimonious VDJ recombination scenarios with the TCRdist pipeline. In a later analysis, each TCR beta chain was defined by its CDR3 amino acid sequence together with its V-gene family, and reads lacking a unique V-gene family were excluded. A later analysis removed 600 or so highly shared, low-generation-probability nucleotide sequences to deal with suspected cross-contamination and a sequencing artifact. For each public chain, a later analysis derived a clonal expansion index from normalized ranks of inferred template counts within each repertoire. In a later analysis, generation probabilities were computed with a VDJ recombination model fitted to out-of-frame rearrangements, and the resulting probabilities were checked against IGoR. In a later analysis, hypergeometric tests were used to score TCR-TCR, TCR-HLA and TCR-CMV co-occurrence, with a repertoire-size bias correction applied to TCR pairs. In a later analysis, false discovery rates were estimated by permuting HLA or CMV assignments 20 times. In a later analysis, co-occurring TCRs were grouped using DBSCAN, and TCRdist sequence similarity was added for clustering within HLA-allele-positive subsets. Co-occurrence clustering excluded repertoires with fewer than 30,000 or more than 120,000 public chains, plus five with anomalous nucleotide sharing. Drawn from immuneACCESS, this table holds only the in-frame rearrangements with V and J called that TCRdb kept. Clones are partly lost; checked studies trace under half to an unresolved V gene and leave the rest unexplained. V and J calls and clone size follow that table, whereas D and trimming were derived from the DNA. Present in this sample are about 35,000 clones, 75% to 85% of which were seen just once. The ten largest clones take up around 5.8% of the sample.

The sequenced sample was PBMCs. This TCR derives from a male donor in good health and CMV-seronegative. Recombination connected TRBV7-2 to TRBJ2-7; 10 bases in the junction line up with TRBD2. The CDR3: CASSFTSGDYEQYF. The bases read TGTGCCAGCAGCTTCACTAGCGGGGACTACGAGCAGTACTTC.